A single sample gave rise to the 22 T cell receptor beta chains below, sequenced in a study of T cell responses to AZD1222 COVID-19 vaccine. Sequencing used immunoSEQ multiplex PCR; TCRdb keeps in-frame clones, though not all of them. Of under 150,000 clones in the sample, 90% to 95% are singletons; the top ten hold less than 2%. The sample consisted of peripheral blood, taken on day 0 of AZD1222 vaccination. These receptors came from an adult in good health.

V is TRBV10-1 and J is TRBJ2-2, with D hard to call. Germline CDR1 reads WNHNN; CDR2 reads SYGVQD (reference sequence). The CDR3 consists of 12 residues. V was pared by 6 bases and J by 7 bases, with 9 bases between. CDR3 residues: CASSRMGGELFF. The CDR3 nucleotides read TGCGCCAGCAGCCGAATGGGCGGGGAGCTGTTTTTT.

A single count supports this clone. The DNA for the CDR3 is TGTGCCAGCAGCAAGGACGGGTACACTGAAGCTTTCTTT. Amino acid sequence: CASSKDGYTEAFF. The chain carries TRBV7-9 and TRBJ1-1; D gene unclear. V lost 5 bases to trimming and J lost 3 bases, with 10 bases between them. CDR3 length: 13 residues. In germline, CDR1 is SEHNR, CDR2 FQNEAQ (reference sequence).

The V call is TRBV10-2, the J call TRBJ2-5; 8 bases are shared with TRBD2. There are 13 residues in the CDR3. Germline trimming cut 6 bases from V and 3 bases from J; bases unmatched to any gene: 3. Germline V gene sequence: CDR1 WSHSY, CDR2 SAAADI. This CDR3 reads CASRHSGEETQYF. CDR3 nucleotides: TGCGCCAGCAGACATAGCGGGGAAGAGACCCAGTACTTC.

The J gene is TRBJ1-5, the V gene TRBV7-2; no clear D gene. From germline, CDR1 is SGHTA and CDR2 FQGNSA. V was cut by 4 bases and J by 2 bases, with 24 bases left in between. CDR3 size: 19 residues. The CDR3 loop reads CASSSRQGFTSYGNQPQHF. The CDR3 DNA sequence: TGTGCCAGCAGCTCCCGACAAGGCTTCACATCCTATGGCAATCAGCCCCAGCATTTT.

The chain has TRBV5-1 and TRBJ1-5; D ambiguous. This CDR3 spans 13 amino acids. Trimming shortened V by 0 bases and J by 3 bases, and 4 bases separated the two germline ends. Germline V gene sequence: CDR1 SGHRS, CDR2 YFSETQ. The CDR3 reads CASSLVPNQPQHF. The DNA for the CDR3 is TGCGCCAGCAGCTTGGTGCCCAATCAGCCCCAGCATTTT.

The genes are TRBV6-1 and TRBJ1-1, with unresolved D. With 1 base removed from V and 4 bases from J, the gap between germline ends came to 7 bases. The CDR3 extends over 13 amino acids. From germline, CDR1 is MNHNS and CDR2 SASEGT. As DNA, the CDR3 is TGTGCCAGCAGTGAAGGGGTTTCCACTGAAGCTTTCTTT. Residues: CASSEGVSTEAFF.

The chain joins TRBV7-3 to TRBJ1-6; D is perhaps TRBD1 (5 bases). V was cut by 0 bases and J by 7 bases, with 7 bases left in between. The CDR3 spans 14 residues. From germline, CDR1 is SGHTA and CDR2 FQGTGA. CDR3 loop: CASSLTGANSPLHF. DNA for the CDR3: TGTGCCAGCAGCTTAACAGGGGCGAATTCACCCCTCCACTTT.

The chain has TRBV7-8 and TRBJ1-2, with TRBD1 matching 9 bases. The CDR3 runs 16 residues. Germline CDR1 and CDR2: SGHVS and FQNEAQ. The V and J ends lost 5 bases and 0 bases, in that order; junction bases with no gene match: 7. The CDR3 DNA follows: TGTGCCAGCAGCCCGAGGACAGGGGCAGCTAACTATGGCTACACCTTC. Translation: CASSPRTGAANYGYTF. The variable domain in full, completed from reference TRBV7-8 and TRBJ1-2, reads GAGVSQSPRYKVAKRGQDVALRCDPISGHVSLFWYQQALGQGPEFLTYFQNEAQLDKSGLPSDRFFAERPEGSVSTLKIQRTQQEDSAVYLCASSPRTGAANYGYTFGSGTRLTVV.

The chain has TRBV12-3 or TRBV12-4 and TRBJ2-5; D possibly corresponds to TRBD2 (5 bases). The V end lost 5 bases, the J end lost 3 bases, and 10 bases lay between the germline ends. CDR3 length equals 13 residues. CDR3 coding DNA: TGTGCCAGCAGTGACAACGGGGAAGAGACCCAGTACTTC. The encoded protein is CASSDNGEETQYF.

This clone was detected once. The chain couples TRBV14 to TRBJ1-2, with D maybe TRBD1 (5 bases). The V end was cut by 1 base, the J end by 10 bases, with 22 bases between. The germline CDR1 and CDR2 sequences are SGHDN and FVKESK. The CDR3 is 16 residues long. For the CDR3, the DNA is TGTGCCAGCAGCCAAGGGTTTCGAAGCAGAACGACAGCCTACACCTTC. This sequence encodes CASSQGFRSRTTAYTF.

This clone appeared once. The J gene is TRBJ1-1, the V gene TRBV6-2 or TRBV6-3; unclear D gene. Germline V gives CDR1 MNHEY, CDR2 SVGEGT. This CDR3 has 11 amino acids. With 0 bases removed from V and 10 bases from J, the gap between germline ends came to 6 bases. For the CDR3, the DNA is TGTGCCAGCAGTTACTCGTCGGGAGCTTTCTTT. Encoded protein: CASSYSSGAFF.

The V gene is TRBV6-5, the J gene TRBJ1-1; 8 bases match TRBD1. CDR1 is MNHEY and CDR2 is SVGAGI in the germline V gene. This CDR3 is 16 amino acids long. After removal of 2 bases from V and 0 bases from J, the junction contained 5 bases not matched to a gene. The CDR3: CASSYGSTGVNTEAFF. The CDR3 coding sequence is TGTGCCAGCAGTTACGGTTCGACAGGGGTGAACACTGAAGCTTTCTTT.

V is TRBV7-8 and J is TRBJ2-3; 7 nucleotides agree with TRBD2. V lost 8 bases to trimming and J lost 1 base; unmatched junction nucleotides: 3. The CDR3 consists of 13 residues. CDR1 and CDR2 (germline): SGHVS, FQNEAQ. As DNA, the CDR3 is TGTGCCAGCTCCGCGGGGGGCACAGATACGCAGTATTTT. Translating it yields CASSAGGTDTQYF.

CDR3 amino acids: CASSLRGGQGYYSPLHF. The CDR3 DNA sequence: TGTGCCAGCAGTTTAAGGGGGGGACAGGGGTATTATTCACCCCTCCACTTT. This rearrangement joins TRBV27 to TRBJ1-6; 10 bases align to TRBD1. The CDR3 consists of 17 residues. CDR1 and CDR2 (germline): MNHEY, SMNVEV (reference sequence). Losses at the gene ends were 2 bases for V and 8 bases for J; bases not matched to a gene: 9.

This chain joins TRBV20-1 and TRBJ1-2; D is possibly TRBD1 (5 bases). V shed 4 bases and J shed 7 bases, with 10 bases lying between them. The CDR3 covers 11 residues. The germline gives CDR1 DFQATT, CDR2 SNEGSKA (reference sequence). The CDR3 loop reads CSATQGGGYTF. The CDR3 DNA is TGCAGTGCTACCCAGGGTGGTGGCTACACCTTC.

This clone appeared once. This sequence joins TRBV9 and TRBJ2-6, with D hard to call. Trimming stripped 1 base from V and 0 bases from J, with 11 bases between. There are 17 residues in the CDR3. CDR1 and CDR2 from the germline V gene are SGDLS and YYNGEE. The CDR3 reads CASSVSLGVSGANVLTF. The CDR3 DNA is TGTGCCAGCAGCGTATCCCTAGGTGTCTCTGGGGCCAACGTCCTGACTTTC.

The V gene is TRBV7-9, the J gene TRBJ2-1; the match to TRBD1 covers 11 bases. This CDR3 is 16 amino acids long. The trim removed 6 bases at V and 5 bases at J, leaving 9 bases unmatched. The germline V gene has CDR1 SEHNR and CDR2 FQNEAQ (reference sequence). The CDR3 bases are TGTGCCAGCAGTTCAAGGGACAGGGGGAGTAACAATGAGCAGTTCTTC. This gives the protein CASSSRDRGSNNEQFF.

This chain connects TRBV6-1 to TRBJ2-4, with D possibly being TRBD2 (6 bases). The germline CDR1 and CDR2 sequences are MNHNS and SASEGT. The V end was cut by 4 bases, the J end by 1 base, with 14 bases between. This CDR3 is built from 16 residues. The CDR3 DNA reads TGTGCCAGCAGTGGCCGGGGGACTGTGGCCAAAAACATTCAGTACTTC. Translated: CASSGRGTVAKNIQYF.

This CDR3 is CATSDFGWLAGGIVYNEQFF. For the CDR3, the DNA is TGTGCCACCAGTGATTTCGGATGGCTAGCGGGGGGGATTGTCTACAATGAGCAGTTCTTC. V is TRBV24-1 and J is TRBJ2-1, with 12 bases identical to TRBD2. This CDR3 is 20 amino acids long. Per germline, CDR1 KGHDR and CDR2 SFDVKD. With V trimmed by 1 base and J by 3 bases, 12 bases remained unmatched.

The chain joins TRBV5-1 to TRBJ1-1; D gene ambiguous. V was trimmed by 1 base and J by 0 bases, leaving 7 bases between them. The germline CDR1 and CDR2 sequences are SGHRS and YFSETQ. This CDR3 contains 14 residues. The DNA for the CDR3 is TGCGCCAGCAGCTTGATGGACTTGAACACTGAAGCTTTCTTT. As protein: CASSLMDLNTEAFF. Complete variable domain (other parts from reference TRBV5-1 and TRBJ1-1): KAGVTQTPRYLIKTRGQQVTLSCSPISGHRSVSWYQQTPGQGLQFLFEYFSETQRNKGNFPGRFSGRQFSNSRSEMNVSTLELGDSALYLCASSLMDLNTEAFFGQGTRLTVV.

The CDR3: CASSQGYKVSDTQYF. The DNA for the CDR3 is TGTGCCAGCTCACAGGGATACAAGGTTTCAGATACGCAGTATTTT. The chain links TRBV18 to TRBJ2-3; no firm D call. Germline V gene sequence: CDR1 KGHSH, CDR2 LQKENI. V lost 4 bases and J lost 4, with 15 bases in between. This CDR3 is built from 15 residues.

V and J are TRBV19 and TRBJ2-5; TRBD2 matches at 14 bases. The CDR3 consists of 15 residues. The ends lost 8 bases at V and 5 bases at J; junction bases unmatched: 7. Germline V lookup: CDR1 LNHDA, CDR2 SQIVND (reference sequence). The CDR3 protein is CASRRTSGGPETQYF. CDR3 sequence (DNA): TGTGCCAGTCGACGGACTAGCGGGGGGCCGGAGACCCAGTACTTC.